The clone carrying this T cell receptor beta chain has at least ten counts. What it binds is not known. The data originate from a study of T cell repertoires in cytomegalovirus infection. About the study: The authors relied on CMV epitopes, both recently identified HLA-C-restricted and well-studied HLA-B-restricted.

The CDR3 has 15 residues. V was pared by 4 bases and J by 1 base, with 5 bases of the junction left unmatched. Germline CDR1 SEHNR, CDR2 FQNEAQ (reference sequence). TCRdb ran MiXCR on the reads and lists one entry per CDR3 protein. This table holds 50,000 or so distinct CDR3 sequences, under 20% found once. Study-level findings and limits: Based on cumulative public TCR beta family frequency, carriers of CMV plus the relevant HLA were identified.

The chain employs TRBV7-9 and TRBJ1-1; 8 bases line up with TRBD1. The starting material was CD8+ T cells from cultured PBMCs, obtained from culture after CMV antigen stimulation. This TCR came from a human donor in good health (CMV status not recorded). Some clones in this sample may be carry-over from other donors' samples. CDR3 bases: TGTGCCAGCAGCTCCCTCGACAGGGGGAACACTGAAGCTTTCTTT. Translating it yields CASSSLDRGNTEAFF.